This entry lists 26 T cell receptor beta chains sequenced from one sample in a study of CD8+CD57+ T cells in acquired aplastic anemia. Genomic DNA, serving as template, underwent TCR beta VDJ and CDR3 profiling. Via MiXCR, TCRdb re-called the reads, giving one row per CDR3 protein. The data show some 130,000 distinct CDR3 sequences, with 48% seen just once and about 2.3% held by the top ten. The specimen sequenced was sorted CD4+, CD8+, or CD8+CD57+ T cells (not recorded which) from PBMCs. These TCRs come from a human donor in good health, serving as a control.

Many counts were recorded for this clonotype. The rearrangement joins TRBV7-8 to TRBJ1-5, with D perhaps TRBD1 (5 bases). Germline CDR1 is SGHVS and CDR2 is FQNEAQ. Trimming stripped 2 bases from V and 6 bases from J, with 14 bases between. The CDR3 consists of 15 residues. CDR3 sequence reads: CASSLLGGAGQPQHF. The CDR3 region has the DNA TGTGCCAGCAGCTTACTGGGGGGAGCGGGTCAGCCCCAGCATTTT.

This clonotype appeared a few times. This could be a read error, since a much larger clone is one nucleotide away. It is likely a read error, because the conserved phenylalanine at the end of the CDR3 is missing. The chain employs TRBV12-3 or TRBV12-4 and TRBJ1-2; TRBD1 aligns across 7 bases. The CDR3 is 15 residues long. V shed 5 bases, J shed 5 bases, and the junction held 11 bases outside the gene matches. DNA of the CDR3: TGTGCCAGCAGTGCGACAGGGATCACCCGGTATGGCTACACCTCC. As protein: CASSATGITRYGYTS.

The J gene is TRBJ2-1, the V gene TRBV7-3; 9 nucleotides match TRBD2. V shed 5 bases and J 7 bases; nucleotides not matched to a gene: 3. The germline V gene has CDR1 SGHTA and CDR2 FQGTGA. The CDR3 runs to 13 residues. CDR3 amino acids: CASSVSGGNEQFF. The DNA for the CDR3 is TGTGCCAGCAGCGTGAGCGGGGGGAATGAGCAGTTCTTC.

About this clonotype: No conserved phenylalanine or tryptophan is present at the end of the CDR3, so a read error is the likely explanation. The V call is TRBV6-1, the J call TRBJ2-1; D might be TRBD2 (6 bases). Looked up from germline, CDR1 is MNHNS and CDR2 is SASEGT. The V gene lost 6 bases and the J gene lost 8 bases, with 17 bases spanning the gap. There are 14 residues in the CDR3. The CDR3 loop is CASSNLGRDYEQFL. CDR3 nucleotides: TGTGCCAGCAGCAATCTAGGCCGGGACTATGAGCAGTTCCTC.

CDR3 coding DNA: TGTGCCAGTGGAGGTGATGGCTACACCTTC. This sequence encodes CASGGDGYTF. This sequence joins TRBV9 and TRBJ1-2; D gene ambiguous. CDR1 SGDLS and CDR2 YYNGEE come from the germline V gene. This CDR3 is built from 10 residues. V lost 8 bases, J lost 6 bases, and 8 bases lay in between.

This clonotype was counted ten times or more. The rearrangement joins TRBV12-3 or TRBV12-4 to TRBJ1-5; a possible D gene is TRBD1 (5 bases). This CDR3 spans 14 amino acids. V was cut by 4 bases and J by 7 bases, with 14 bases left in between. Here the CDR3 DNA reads TGTGCCAGCAGTTCGAAGGGACGGCTGCAGCCCCAGCATTTT. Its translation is CASSSKGRLQPQHF.

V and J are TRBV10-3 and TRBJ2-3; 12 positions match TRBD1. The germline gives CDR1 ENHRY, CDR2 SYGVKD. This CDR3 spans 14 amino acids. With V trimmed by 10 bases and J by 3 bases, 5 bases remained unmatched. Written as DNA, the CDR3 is TGTGCCAGCAGGGACAGGGGGCCGACAGATACGCAGTATTTT. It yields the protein CASRDRGPTDTQYF.

In DNA, the CDR3 is TGCAGTGCTACCTTAGGACTAGCGGGGGGGCTAGGTGAGCAGTTCTTC. As protein: CSATLGLAGGLGEQFF. The chain employs TRBV20-1 and TRBJ2-1; TRBD2 aligns across 15 bases. Germline CDR1 DFQATT, CDR2 SNEGSKA (reference sequence). The CDR3 has 16 residues. V lost 4 bases to trimming and J lost 9 bases; unmatched junction nucleotides: 10.

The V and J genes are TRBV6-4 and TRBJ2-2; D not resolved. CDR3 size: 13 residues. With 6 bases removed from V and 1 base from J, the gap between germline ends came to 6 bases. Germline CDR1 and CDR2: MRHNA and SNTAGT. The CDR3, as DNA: TGTGCCAGCAGGGGGAAGAACACCGGGGAGCTGTTTTTT. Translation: CASRGKNTGELFF.

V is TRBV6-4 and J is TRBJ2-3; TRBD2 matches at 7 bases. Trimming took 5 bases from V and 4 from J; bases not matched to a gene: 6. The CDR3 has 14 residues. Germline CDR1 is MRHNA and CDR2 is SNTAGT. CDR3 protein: CASSFSGRADTQYF. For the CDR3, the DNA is TGTGCCAGCAGTTTTAGCGGGCGGGCAGATACGCAGTATTTT.

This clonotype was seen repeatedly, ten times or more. This chain's CDR3 is CASSLTGDNEKLFF. CDR3 in DNA: TGTGCCAGCAGCCTTACAGGGGATAATGAAAAACTGTTTTTT. The chain uses TRBV7-8 and TRBJ1-4; TRBD1 aligns across 7 bases. V was clipped by 5 bases and J by 4 bases; unmatched bases: 4. The CDR3 spans 14 residues. Germline lookup yields CDR1 SGHVS and CDR2 FQNEAQ. Together with reference TRBV7-8 and TRBJ1-4, the CDR3 gives the full variable domain: GAGVSQSPRYKVAKRGQDVALRCDPISGHVSLFWYQQALGQGPEFLTYFQNEAQLDKSGLPSDRFFAERPEGSVSTLKIQRTQQEDSAVYLCASSLTGDNEKLFFGSGTQLSVL.

The CDR3, as DNA: TGTGCCACCAGCGGAACTAGAAAAGAGACCCAGTACTTC. Residues: CATSGTRKETQYF. The rearrangement links TRBV15 to TRBJ2-5, with D maybe TRBD2 (5 bases). Germline CDR1 LNHNV, CDR2 YYDKDF (reference sequence). The V end was cut by 5 bases, the J end by 3 bases, with 10 bases between. This CDR3 region has 13 residues.

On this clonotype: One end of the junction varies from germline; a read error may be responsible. The CDR3, as DNA: TGTGCCAGCTCCCTCGATGAGGGGCCCCCAGATACACAGTATTTT. It encodes CASSLDEGPPDTQYF. The V gene is TRBV7-8, the J gene TRBJ2-3; D may match TRBD1 or TRBD2 (5 bases each). The CDR3 length is 15 residues. From germline, CDR1 is SGHVS and CDR2 FQNEAQ. Full variable domain (outside the CDR3, taken from reference TRBV7-8 and TRBJ2-3): GAGVSQSPRYKVAKRGQDVALRCDPISGHVSLFWYQQALGQGPEFLTYFQNEAQLDKSGLPSDRFFAERPEGSVSTLKIQRTQQEDSAVYLCASSLDEGPPDTQYFGPGTRLTVL.

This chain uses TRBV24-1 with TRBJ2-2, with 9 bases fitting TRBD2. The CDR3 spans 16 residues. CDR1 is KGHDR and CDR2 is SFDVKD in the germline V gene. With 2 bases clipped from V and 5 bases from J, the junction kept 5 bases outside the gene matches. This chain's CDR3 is CATSDSLAGTTGELFF. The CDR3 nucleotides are TGTGCCACCAGTGATTCTCTAGCGGGGACGACCGGGGAGCTGTTTTTT.

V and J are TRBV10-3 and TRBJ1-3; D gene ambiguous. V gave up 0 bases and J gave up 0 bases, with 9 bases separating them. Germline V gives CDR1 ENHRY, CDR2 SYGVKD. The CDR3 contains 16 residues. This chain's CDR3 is CAISESPHNSGNTIYF. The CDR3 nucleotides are TGTGCCATCAGTGAGTCCCCCCACAACTCTGGAAACACCATATATTTT.

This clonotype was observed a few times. The CDR3 is CATSRDLGRGTEAFF. As DNA, the CDR3 is TGTGCCACCAGCAGAGATCTTGGCAGGGGGACTGAAGCTTTCTTT. This rearrangement joins TRBV15 to TRBJ1-1; 7 bases are shared with TRBD1. CDR3 size: 15 residues. V lost 0 bases and J lost 5; bases outside the gene matches: 6. Germline CDR1 is LNHNV and CDR2 is YYDKDF (reference sequence).

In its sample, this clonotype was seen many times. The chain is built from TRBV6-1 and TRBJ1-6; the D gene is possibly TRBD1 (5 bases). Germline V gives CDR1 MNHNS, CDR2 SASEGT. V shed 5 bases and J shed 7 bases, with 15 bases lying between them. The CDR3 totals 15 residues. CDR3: CASSTIHGGNSPLHF. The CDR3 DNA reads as TGTGCCAGCAGTACCATCCACGGGGGGAATTCACCCCTCCACTTT.

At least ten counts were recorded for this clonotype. The CDR3 loop is CASSLSLGASEQYF. The CDR3 nucleotides are TGTGCCAGCAGTTTAAGTCTGGGGGCTTCCGAGCAGTACTTC. The rearrangement uses TRBV12-3 or TRBV12-4 and TRBJ2-7, with D perhaps matching TRBD1 (6 bases). The CDR3 length is 14 residues. Trimming took 2 bases from V and 6 from J, leaving 14 bases between them.

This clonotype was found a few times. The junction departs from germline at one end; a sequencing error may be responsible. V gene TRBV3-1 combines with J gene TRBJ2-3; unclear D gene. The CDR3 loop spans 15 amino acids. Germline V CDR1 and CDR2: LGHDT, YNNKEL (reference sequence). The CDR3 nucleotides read TGTGCCAACAGCCAAAGTGGACCAGCCACAGATACGCAGTATTTT. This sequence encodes CANSQSGPATDTQYF.

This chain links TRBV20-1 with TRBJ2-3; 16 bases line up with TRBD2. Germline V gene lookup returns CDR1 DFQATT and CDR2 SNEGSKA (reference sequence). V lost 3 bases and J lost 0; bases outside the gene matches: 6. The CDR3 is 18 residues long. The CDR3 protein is CSASWGLAGGYSTDTQYF. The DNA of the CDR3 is TGCAGTGCTAGCTGGGGACTAGCGGGAGGGTATAGCACAGATACGCAGTATTTT.

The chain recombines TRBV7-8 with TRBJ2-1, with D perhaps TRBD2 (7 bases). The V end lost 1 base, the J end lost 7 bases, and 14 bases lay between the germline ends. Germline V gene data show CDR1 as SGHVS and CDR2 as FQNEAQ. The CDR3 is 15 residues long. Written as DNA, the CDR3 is TGTGCCAGCAGCTTAGGGGCGAGGGGGGGAAATGAGCAGTTCTTC. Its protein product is CASSLGARGGNEQFF.

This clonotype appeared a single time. CDR3: CASSDRGKGSNQPQHF. The CDR3 DNA follows: TGTGCCAGTAGTGACAGGGGAAAGGGAAGCAATCAGCCCCAGCATTTT. The chain is built from TRBV19 and TRBJ1-5; 8 positions match TRBD1. Germline V gene sequence: CDR1 LNHDA, CDR2 SQIVND (reference sequence). The V gene end was trimmed by 5 bases and the J gene end by 1 base; junction bases not matched to a gene: 7. This CDR3 is built from 16 residues.

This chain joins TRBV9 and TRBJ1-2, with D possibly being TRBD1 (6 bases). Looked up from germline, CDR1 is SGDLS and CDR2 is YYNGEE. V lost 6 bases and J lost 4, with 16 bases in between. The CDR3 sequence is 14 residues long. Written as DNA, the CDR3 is TGTGCCAGCACTCCTGGGGGCCTACCCTATGGCTACACCTTC. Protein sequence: CASTPGGLPYGYTF.

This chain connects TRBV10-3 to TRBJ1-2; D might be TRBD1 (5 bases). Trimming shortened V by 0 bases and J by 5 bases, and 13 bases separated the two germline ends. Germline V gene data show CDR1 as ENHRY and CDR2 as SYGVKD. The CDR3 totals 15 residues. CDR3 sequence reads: CAISESAGVGYGYTF. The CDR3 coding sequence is TGTGCCATCAGTGAGTCGGCGGGGGTTGGGTATGGCTACACCTTC.

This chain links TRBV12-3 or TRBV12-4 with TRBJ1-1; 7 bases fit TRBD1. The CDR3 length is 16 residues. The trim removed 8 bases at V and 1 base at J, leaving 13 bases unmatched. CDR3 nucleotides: TGTGCCAGCGGAAAGAAGGGACAGACCTCGAACACTGAAGCTTTCTTT. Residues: CASGKKGQTSNTEAFF.

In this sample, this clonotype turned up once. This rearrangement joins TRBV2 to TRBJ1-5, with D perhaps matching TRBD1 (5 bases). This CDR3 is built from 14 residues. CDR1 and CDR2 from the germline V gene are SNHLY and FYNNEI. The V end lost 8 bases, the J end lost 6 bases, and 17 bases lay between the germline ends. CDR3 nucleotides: TGTGCCAGCGGGTTTCTCGGGGGAACTCAGCCCCAGCATTTT. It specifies CASGFLGGTQPQHF.